This record concerns one T cell receptor beta chain sequence. This clonotype was seen many times. Its antigen is unknown. No base qualities exist here, and no much larger clone lies one base off it. The sample is drawn from a study of T cells after yellow fever vaccination (dated by TCRdb to between 2017 and 2020). For context, the study as a whole: The SMART-Seq v4 Ultra Low Input RNA kit was used to prepare libraries from fractions with low cell numbers. To follow T-cell clones before and after both primary and booster YFV17D yellow fever vaccination, bulk TCR alpha and beta repertoires underwent longitudinal sequencing. Two healthy male donors, one aged 18 to 29 and one aged 30 to 40 years, made up the cohort. Bulk PBMC replicates and cell subsets were isolated from blood drawn at multiple timepoints before and after both primary and secondary immunization. What the work shows at the level of the full study, not this receptor alone: Because the study included only a couple of donors, the extent to which the findings can be generalized is limited. A small fraction of clonotypes showed up in both the CD4 and CD8 compartments, probably as a result of convergent recombination. Most clones expanded after primary vaccination (around 97% of CD4 and around 89% of CD8) were re-detected after the booster, suggesting that broad memory maintenance occurred. The secondary T-cell response was weaker than the primary response but faster, peaking on day 5 instead of day 15. Computational filtering was needed because FACS-sorted repertoires could contain abundant contaminating clonotypes from the bulk population.

The CDR3 covers 19 residues, taking in both the cysteine and the phenylalanine. Only CDR3 DNA remains: 57 bases, in frame from the first base. From the germline V gene, CDR1 is MGHRA and CDR2 is YSYEKL. V lost 3 bases and J lost 3 bases, and the count of bases not matched to a germline gene is 15. Interpreted using the paper, the treatment or condition label stands for: live attenuated yellow fever vaccine strain. PBMCs were isolated from peripheral blood using a standard Ficoll-Paque protocol. CD4 and CD8 T-cell fractions were isolated with Dynabeads CD4 and CD8 positive selection kits. RNA was extracted with TriZol from bulk PBMCs, CD4 and CD8 fractions, and dextramer-positive and dextramer-negative fractions. Sequencing relied on an Illumina NovaSeq 6000. TCR cDNA was made using 5'RACE template switching, a step that added a universal primer site and unique molecular identifiers. Priming of cDNA synthesis was performed from both the TCR alpha and TCR beta constant segments. Library amplification used two PCR steps, and the second PCR step added sample barcodes and sequencing adapters. Sequencing of libraries was done on Illumina HiSeq 2500 (2x100 bp) or NovaSeq (2x150 bp). Concerning the study's data processing: Reads were demultiplexed and collapsed into UMI consensus sequences with MIGEC, and V(D)J alignment was performed with MiXCR. Clonotypes responding to the vaccine were identified with edgeR on replicate PBMC samples, with the criteria of FDR below 0.01 and a log2 fold change above 5 up to day 15. CD4 or CD8 identity was assigned to each bulk clonotype according to whether the clonotype was present at higher abundance in the sequenced CD4 repertoire or the sequenced CD8 repertoire. TCRdb reran the public reads through fastp at Q25 and MiXCR, keeping productive beta chains. Rows matching on CDR3 protein sequence are summarized as one entry with the most common DNA and genes. The V and J calls were determined by TCRdb, not by the authors. The sample table contains about 220,000 distinct CDR3 sequences; only one count was recorded for approximately 3.2% of them. Together, the top ten hold around 3% of the sample.

Sample: CD4+ T cells sorted from PBMCs, taken 10 days after the yellow fever booster vaccination. The sequence derives from a man younger than 35 who received the YFV17D yellow fever vaccine. In this chain, TRBV4-1 is recombined with TRBJ2-2; 8 nucleotides in the junction match TRBD1. DNA sequence: TGCGCCAGCAGCCAGCTTCGAATCATCAGGGGGCTCGACACCGGGGAGCTGTTTTTT. This translates into CASSQLRIIRGLDTGELFF.